This is a list of T cell receptor beta chains from one sample in a study of spatial heterogeneity in lung cancer. From the 5' RACE reads, TCRdb called clonotypes with MiXCR, one entry per CDR3 protein. Of around 41,000 distinct CDR3 sequences listed, nearly 7% were seen once; the top ten hold roughly 45%. Material: PBMCs, obtained at surgery. The source is a female donor with early-stage non-small cell lung cancer. Each CDR3 is given with its conserved first and last residue. A D gene is named only where the DNA matches it firmly. Clone size, where shown, is once, few, many, or a class for clones that have expanded.

CDR3 DNA,CDR3 protein,V gene,J gene,clone size,D gene
TGCGCCAGCAGGATCCAGGAGGCCTATGGCTACACCTTC,CASRIQEAYGYTF,TRBV5-1,TRBJ1-2,few,-
TGTGCCACCAGCAGAGCCGGAGGGACTTTTACTTTCTTT,CATSRAGGTFTFF,TRBV15,TRBJ1-1,few,-
TGTGCCAGCAGCGTAGGGACAGATCGTAGTTCACCCCTCCACTTT,CASSVGTDRSSPLHF,TRBV9,TRBJ1-6,many,-
TGTGCCAGCAGCCAGGAAAATTGGAACACTGAAGCTTTCTTT,CASSQENWNTEAFF,TRBV7-2,TRBJ1-1,many,-
TGCAGCGCAGGACAGGGAGTTCCCACGGGCTACACCTTC,CSAGQGVPTGYTF,TRBV29-1,TRBJ1-2,many,TRBD1
TGTGCCAGCAGCTCCGGGACACTCAACACTGAAGCTTTCTTT,CASSSGTLNTEAFF,TRBV5-6,TRBJ1-1,few,-
TGTGCCAGCAGATCACCCGCCCCCAGGGGCACAGATACGCAGTATTTT,CASRSPAPRGTDTQYF,TRBV28,TRBJ2-3,-,-
TGCAGTGCACGACAGATCGTCTCCCCCGGGGAGCTGTTTTTT,CSARQIVSPGELFF,TRBV20-1,TRBJ2-2,-,-
TGTGCCAGCAGAACTAGCGGTGGGTCCTACGAGCAGTACTTC,CASRTSGGSYEQYF,TRBV12-3/TRBV12-4,TRBJ2-7,many,TRBD2
TGTGCCAGCAGCTGGGGACAGCAAGAGACCCAGTACTTC,CASSWGQQETQYF,TRBV11-2,TRBJ2-5,few,TRBD1
TGTGCCAGCAGCTTTCAGGGGGCGCCTAATGAAAAACTGTTTTTT,CASSFQGAPNEKLFF,TRBV27,TRBJ1-4,many,TRBD1
TGTGCCAGCAGGAAAGGGGGCCTGGGAACTGAAGCTTTCTTT,CASRKGGLGTEAFF,TRBV12-3/TRBV12-4,TRBJ1-1,-,TRBD1
TGCAGTGCTTCAAAGCCACAGGGGGCGGACTATGGCTACACCTTC,CSASKPQGADYGYTF,TRBV20-1,TRBJ1-2,few,TRBD1
TGTGCCAGCCGTTCCAGGGCCCCTACCTACGAGCAGTACTTC,CASRSRAPTYEQYF,TRBV28,TRBJ2-7,many,-
TGTGCCAGCAGCAGAGGGTTGCACACTGAAGCTTTCTTT,CASSRGLHTEAFF,TRBV6-5,TRBJ1-1,few,-
TGCGCCAGCAGTGAGTTAGCGATTGGGAGATGGGACCTGAAGACCCAGTACTTC,CASSELAIGRWDLKTQYF,TRBV10-1,TRBJ2-5,many,-
TGTGCCAGCAGCGTGACAGGGGAGCGGGTAGAGACCCAGTACTTC,CASSVTGERVETQYF,TRBV9,TRBJ2-5,many,TRBD1
TGCGCCAGCAGCCAAGGGAGGGGAGGAGGGGGCGCGGAAAAACTGTTTTTT,CASSQGRGGGGAEKLFF,TRBV4-3,TRBJ1-4,few,TRBD1
TGTGCCAGCAGAGAATTAGAAGGTGAGCAGTTCTTC,CASRELEGEQFF,TRBV6-5,TRBJ2-1,-,-
TGTGCCAGCAGTCTCCCGGGACTGCACTCTGGAAACACCATATATTTT,CASSLPGLHSGNTIYF,TRBV28,TRBJ1-3,few,-
TGCGCCAGCAGCTTGGCGGGGACAGGGGTCCCCGGGGAGCTGTTTTTT,CASSLAGTGVPGELFF,TRBV5-1,TRBJ2-2,-,TRBD1
TGCGCCAGCAGCCAAGTACAGGGTATAGTGACTGAAGCTTTCTTT,CASSQVQGIVTEAFF,TRBV4-1,TRBJ1-1,-,-
TGTGCCTGGAGTCTAGGGATTAACTATGGCTACACCTTC,CAWSLGINYGYTF,TRBV30,TRBJ1-2,-,-
TGTGCCAGCAAGCACTCTGGGGCCAACGTCCTGACTTTC,CASKHSGANVLTF,TRBV25-1,TRBJ2-6,few,-
TGCGCCAGCAGCTTTACAGGGGGTAGCACAGATACGCAGTATTTT,CASSFTGGSTDTQYF,TRBV5-1,TRBJ2-3,many,TRBD1
TGTGCCAGCAGCGGACAAAGCTATGGCTACACCTTC,CASSGQSYGYTF,TRBV28,TRBJ1-2,many,-
TGTGCCAGCAGCTTAGACAGAGGGCAGAAAGACACTGAAGCTTTCTTT,CASSLDRGQKDTEAFF,TRBV11-2,TRBJ1-1,many,-
TGTGCCAGCAGTCCCGGGACAAGGGATCAGCCCCAGCATTTT,CASSPGTRDQPQHF,TRBV7-9,TRBJ1-5,many,-
TGTGCCAGCAGCCCGGGCGGGCTAGCGGGTACAGATACGCAGTATTTT,CASSPGGLAGTDTQYF,TRBV5-5,TRBJ2-3,many,TRBD2
TGCGCCAGCAGCTCTCCTAGCGGTGCTCAAGAGACCCAGTACTTC,CASSSPSGAQETQYF,TRBV5-1,TRBJ2-5,few,TRBD2
TGTGCCAGCAGCTTCTTGGGGCTCACAGGGGGCGGGGAGCTGTTTTTT,CASSFLGLTGGGELFF,TRBV12-3/TRBV12-4,TRBJ2-2,-,TRBD1
TGCGCCAGCAGCTCCGGGACAGGCCATCAGCCCCAGCATTTT,CASSSGTGHQPQHF,TRBV5-1,TRBJ1-5,-,TRBD1
TGTGCCAGCTCACCACGGCGGGGAGAAGGAGAAAAACTGTTTTTT,CASSPRRGEGEKLFF,TRBV18,TRBJ1-4,many,-
TGCAGTGCTAGAGATGGGGCAGGGCTAAACACTGAAGCTTTCTTT,CSARDGAGLNTEAFF,TRBV20-1,TRBJ1-1,many,-
TGCGCCAGCAGCTTTGACACAAACACCGGGGAGCTGTTTTTT,CASSFDTNTGELFF,TRBV5-1,TRBJ2-2,many,-
TGTGCCAGCAGCGTAGGGGGCGATTACACTGAAGCTTTCTTT,CASSVGGDYTEAFF,TRBV9,TRBJ1-1,many,-
TGTGCCAGCAGCCTCATTGGGGATACGCAGTATTTT,CASSLIGDTQYF,TRBV11-2,TRBJ2-3,-,-
TGCAGCCCCCAAGACGACAGCACCTATCAGCCCCAGCATTTT,CSPQDDSTYQPQHF,TRBV20-1,TRBJ1-5,-,-
TGTGCCAGCAGTTACTCAGTTGCGGGTTCTAGTCAGCCCCAGCATTTT,CASSYSVAGSSQPQHF,TRBV6-5,TRBJ1-5,many,-
TGCAGTGCTAGCGGGCAGCCGGGACTAGCGGCGACCTACGAGCAGTACTTC,CSASGQPGLAATYEQYF,TRBV20-1,TRBJ2-7,-,TRBD2
TGTGCCAGCAAAGGACAGGGAATCGTTTACGAGCAGTACTTC,CASKGQGIVYEQYF,TRBV27,TRBJ2-7,many,TRBD1
TGTGCCAGCAGCCAACAGGGATCTGGGGCCAACGTCCTGACTTTC,CASSQQGSGANVLTF,TRBV13,TRBJ2-6,-,-
TGCGCCAGCAATAATCCGGCCTTCCCAGATACGCAGTATTTT,CASNNPAFPDTQYF,TRBV5-1,TRBJ2-3,few,-
TGTGCCACCAGTGGGGTCTACACTGAAGCTTTCTTT,CATSGVYTEAFF,TRBV24-1,TRBJ1-1,-,-
TGTGCCAGCAGCTTAGGCGGCGGAGGACTAAACACTGAAGCTTTCTTT,CASSLGGGGLNTEAFF,TRBV11-2,TRBJ1-1,few,-
TGTGCCAGCAGTGAGGGAACTGAAGCTTTCTTT,CASSEGTEAFF,TRBV6-1,TRBJ1-1,many,-
TGCGCCAGCAGCTTGGCGTCCACCTCTTGGAACTCTGGAAACACCATATATTTT,CASSLASTSWNSGNTIYF,TRBV5-1,TRBJ1-3,many,-
TGTGCCAGCAGTAAACGGACGAACACCGGGGAGCTGTTTTTT,CASSKRTNTGELFF,TRBV25-1,TRBJ2-2,few,-
TGTGCCAGCAGCTCAGTGACTAGCGGGGTTGAAGAGACCCAGTACTTC,CASSSVTSGVEETQYF,TRBV7-9,TRBJ2-5,many,TRBD2
TGTGCCAGCAGCCAGGACAGATTCACTGAAGCTTTCTTT,CASSQDRFTEAFF,TRBV6-6,TRBJ1-1,many,-
TGTGCCAGCAGCTCCCGGTCGGTGACAGATACGCAGTATTTT,CASSSRSVTDTQYF,TRBV9,TRBJ2-3,many,-